The subject of this entry is one T cell receptor beta chain. Its antigen is currently unknown. The authors loaded roughly 180 ng DNA, approximately 30,000 T cell genomes, into sorted-subset replicate PCRs. As processed by the authors: Filtering was not the same, since immunoSEQ gave junction-only sequences without quality scores. Some clones are missing from TCRdb's copy, which holds only in-frame ones; the method was immunoSEQ multiplex PCR. V and J calls and clone size are those listed in that table; D and trimming were worked out from the DNA. The table records about 1,500,000 clones, around 97% of them present only once. Trimming removed 1 base from V and 3 bases from J, with 10 bases in between. The CDR3 is 14 residues long. CDR1 and CDR2 (germline): MDHEN, SYDVKM. This entry comes from a study of shared clonotypes between healthy human individuals. Points from the study as a whole: Generally, estimated richness proved larger in naive subsets than it did in memory subsets.

The sequence was obtained from a man aged 25-45 years in good health. Sequencing was performed on naive CD4+ T cells sorted from blood. Subset here: CD45RA+ positively selected. This sequence joins TRBV28 and TRBJ2-7; D is unresolved. CDR3 amino acids: CASSLLYRFYEQYF. In DNA form, the CDR3 reads TGTGCCAGCAGTTTATTGTACAGATTCTACGAGCAGTACTTC.